The 28 T cell receptor beta chains presented below share a single source sample, sequenced in a study of cytomegalovirus exposure and HLA in healthy donors. PCR primers comprised 60 Vbeta and 13 Jbeta primers. Sequencing was performed with immunoSEQ multiplex PCR; in TCRdb, only in-frame clones are kept and a portion is missing. The sample carries some 120,000 clones, 73% recorded once. Input material: PBMCs. These receptors all come from a woman aged 40 to 50 in good health and CMV-seropositive.

The chain recombines TRBV7-6 with TRBJ2-5, with D uncertain. The J call is uncertain, as TRBJ2-7 better fits the DNA end. CDR1 and CDR2 from the germline V gene are SGHVS and FNYEAQ. This CDR3 is built from 12 residues. The CDR3 region has the DNA TGTGCCAGCAGCCCTCCCTGGGGCGAGCAGTACTTC. As protein: CASSPPWGEQYF.

The chain is built from TRBV28 and TRBJ2-3; D might be TRBD2 (6 bases). This CDR3 has 14 residues. Trimming took off 6 bases at V and 3 bases at J, with 13 bases between the two ends. The germline CDR1 and CDR2 sequences are MDHEN and SYDVKM. The CDR3 protein is CASSSGTWTDTQYF. In DNA, the CDR3 is TGTGCCAGCAGCTCCGGGACTTGGACAGATACGCAGTATTTT.

This sequence joins TRBV19 and TRBJ1-2, with TRBD1 identical over 8 bases. Losses at the gene ends were 8 bases for V and 11 bases for J; bases not matched to a gene: 16. The germline V gene encodes CDR1 LNHDA and CDR2 SQIVND (reference sequence). The CDR3 sequence is 14 residues long. For the CDR3, the DNA is TGTGCCAGTGGTGCAGGGGGCCAAACTATGGGATACACCTTC. Protein product: CASGAGGQTMGYTF.

This clone was observed many times. The chain carries TRBV20-1 and TRBJ2-5; D is unresolved. The V gene lost 3 bases and the J gene lost 2 bases, with 4 bases spanning the gap. Per germline, CDR1 DFQATT and CDR2 SNEGSKA (reference sequence). The CDR3 covers 11 residues. In nucleotides, the CDR3 is TGCAGTGCTAGTCTGCAAGAGACCCAGTACTTC. This codes for CSASLQETQYF.

The rearrangement links TRBV7-2 to TRBJ2-7; 11 bases match TRBD2. This CDR3 has 14 residues. The germline CDR1 and CDR2 sequences are SGHTA and FQGNSA. Trimming at V came to 4 bases and at J to 4 bases, leaving 3 bases not matched to a gene. Here the CDR3 reads CASSWTSGSYEQYF. The CDR3 DNA reads TGTGCCAGCAGCTGGACTAGCGGGTCATACGAGCAGTACTTC.

This clone was detected only a few times. The chain employs TRBV7-6 and TRBJ1-1, with unresolved D. V was cut by 5 bases and J by 1 base, with 8 bases left in between. Germline V CDR1 and CDR2: SGHVS, FNYEAQ. The CDR3 contains 13 residues. Here the CDR3 DNA reads TGTGCCAGCAGCCTAGGGAGGAACACTGAAGCTTTCTTT. This codes for CASSLGRNTEAFF.

The chain carries TRBV7-2 and TRBJ1-2; a weak D match, TRBD1 (5 bases). This CDR3 comprises 18 residues. The V end lost 4 bases, the J end lost 0 bases, and 21 bases lay between the germline ends. The V gene's germline CDR1 is SGHTA and CDR2 FQGNSA. The CDR3 DNA sequence: TGTGCCAGCAGCTCCCGGGGGGGAGGGCAGGCAACTAACTATGGCTACACCTTC. It specifies CASSSRGGGQATNYGYTF.

The chain links TRBV5-1 to TRBJ2-5; TRBD2 matches 7 bases. The J segment lost 5 bases and the V segment lost 0 bases, leaving 7 bases of the junction unmatched. CDR3 length equals 15 residues. Germline V gene data show CDR1 as SGHRS and CDR2 as YFSETQ. Here the CDR3 reads CASSLAGGYGETQYF. DNA for the CDR3: TGCGCCAGCAGCTTGGCGGGGGGATACGGGGAGACCCAGTACTTC.

The V gene is TRBV14, the J gene TRBJ2-1; 10 nucleotides match TRBD1. The V gene's germline CDR1 is SGHDN and CDR2 FVKESK. CDR3 length equals 14 residues. Germline trimming cut 5 bases from V and 8 bases from J; bases unmatched to any gene: 6. CDR3 sequence: CASSETGGGYEQFF. As DNA, the CDR3 is TGTGCCAGCAGCGAGACAGGGGGCGGTTATGAGCAGTTCTTC.

This chain connects TRBV28 to TRBJ1-3; tentatively, D is TRBD1 (5 bases). The CDR3 consists of 15 residues. The germline CDR1 and CDR2 sequences are MDHEN and SYDVKM. V was trimmed by 7 bases and J by 0 bases, leaving 13 bases between them. The DNA of the CDR3 is TGTGCCAGCAAACTTCCAGGGCCCTCTGGAAACACCATATATTTT. It translates to CASKLPGPSGNTIYF.

J is TRBJ1-6 and V is TRBV4-2; D remains ambiguous. CDR3 length: 14 amino acids. The V gene lost 0 bases and the J gene lost 9 bases, with 9 bases spanning the gap. In germline, CDR1 is LGHNA, CDR2 YNFKEQ. CDR3 in amino acids: CASSQETEGSPLHF. CDR3 nucleotides: TGTGCCAGCAGCCAAGAAACGGAGGGTTCACCCCTCCACTTT.

The rearrangement uses TRBV28 and TRBJ2-5, with 7 positions matching TRBD2. The CDR3 sequence is 18 residues long. V dropped 3 bases and J dropped 2; count of bases not matched to a gene: 15. Germline CDR1 and CDR2: MDHEN and SYDVKM. In DNA form, the CDR3 reads TGTGCCAGCAGTTTGCGCTTTACGGGGCGGGGACTACAAGAGACCCAGTACTTC. This gives the protein CASSLRFTGRGLQETQYF. The complete variable domain, with remaining parts taken from reference TRBV28 and TRBJ2-5, reads DVKVTQSSRYLVKRTGEKVFLECVQDMDHENMFWYRQDPGLGLRLIYFSYDVKMKEKGDIPEGYSVSREKKERFSLILESASTNQTSMYLCASSLRFTGRGLQETQYFGPGTRLLVL.

This chain links TRBV5-1 with TRBJ2-1; D is undetermined. This CDR3 has 11 residues. In germline, CDR1 is SGHRS, CDR2 YFSETQ. Between the trimmed V and J ends, which lost 0 bases and 9 bases, there was a span of 4 bases. This chain's CDR3 is CASSLVGEQFF. CDR3 DNA sequence: TGCGCCAGCAGCTTGGTCGGTGAGCAGTTCTTC.

This sequence joins TRBV5-6 and TRBJ1-5; no clear D. Germline V CDR1 and CDR2: SGHDT, YYEEEE. V lost 3 bases, J lost 0 bases, and 4 bases lay in between. CDR3 size: 13 residues. CDR3 region: CASSYSSNQPQHF. The CDR3 coding sequence is TGTGCCAGCAGCTACAGTAGCAATCAGCCCCAGCATTTT.

This chain joins TRBV6-1 and TRBJ2-3, with 9 bases aligning to TRBD1. Per the germline V gene, CDR1 is MNHNS and CDR2 is SASEGT. The CDR3 has 15 residues. V trimming: 7 bases; J trimming: 2 bases; junction bases outside the gene matches: 7. The CDR3, as DNA: TGTGCCAGCACCATACGGGACAGGGTCACAGATACGCAGTATTTT. Translation: CASTIRDRVTDTQYF.

The chain recombines TRBV9 with TRBJ2-5; weak D call: TRBD1 (5 bases). CDR1 SGDLS and CDR2 YYNGEE come from the germline V gene. CDR3 length equals 13 residues. Trimming removed 0 bases from V and 4 bases from J, with 7 bases in between. The DNA for the CDR3 is TGTGCCAGCAGCGTAGGGGGCGCAGAGACCCAGTACTTC. Its translation: CASSVGGAETQYF.

The chain has TRBV10-1 and TRBJ1-6, with unresolved D. Germline CDR1 is WNHNN and CDR2 is SYGVQD (reference sequence). The ends were cut back, 4 bases at V and 3 bases at J, with 10 bases in the middle. This CDR3 is 15 amino acids long. DNA for the CDR3: TGCGCCAGCAGTGGAGTGTACAGCTATAATTCACCCCTCCACTTT. Its protein product is CASSGVYSYNSPLHF.

This clone has only one observation. The J gene is TRBJ2-3, the V gene TRBV9; 7 positions agree with TRBD1. V shed 4 bases and J 0 bases; nucleotides not matched to a gene: 5. The CDR3 covers 15 residues. Germline V gene lookup returns CDR1 SGDLS and CDR2 YYNGEE. The CDR3 here is CASSPRDSSTDTQYF. In DNA form, the CDR3 reads TGTGCCAGCAGCCCGAGGGACAGTAGCACAGATACGCAGTATTTT.

This rearrangement joins TRBV7-2 to TRBJ1-1, with 8 bases matching TRBD1. Germline V CDR1 and CDR2: SGHTA, FQGNSA. This CDR3 spans 15 amino acids. The ends lost 3 bases at V and 1 base at J; junction bases unmatched: 4. CDR3 sequence (DNA): TGTGCCAGCAGCTTCTCAGGGGGCACGAACACTGAAGCTTTCTTT. Protein: CASSFSGGTNTEAFF. Filled out from reference TRBV7-2 and TRBJ1-1, the complete variable domain reads GAGVSQSPSNKVTEKGKDVELRCDPISGHTALYWYRQSLGQGLEFLIYFQGNSAPDKSGLPSDRFSAERTGGSVSTLTIQRTQQEDSAVYLCASSFSGGTNTEAFFGQGTRLTVV.

V is TRBV4-1 and J is TRBJ1-2; 11 nucleotides line up with TRBD1. Unmatched junction bases numbered 3, after V lost 3 bases and J lost 6 bases. CDR3 size: 14 residues. The germline V gene encodes CDR1 MGHRA and CDR2 YSYEKL. CDR3 sequence (DNA): TGCGCCAGCAGCCACCCGGGACAGGGGGATGGCTACACCTTC. It is translated as CASSHPGQGDGYTF.

This clone was seen more than once but under ten times. V and J are TRBV7-9 and TRBJ1-3; 7 bases are shared with TRBD1. Germline CDR1 is SEHNR and CDR2 is FQNEAQ (reference sequence). J gave up 0 bases and V 5 bases, and 4 bases lay outside the gene matches. There are 15 residues in the CDR3. The CDR3 nucleotides are TGTGCCAGCAGCCGACAGGGCGCCTCTGGAAACACCATATATTTT. This translates into CASSRQGASGNTIYF.

The sample holds a few counts of this clone. CDR3 sequence reads: CASSQPTVGEQYF. DNA for the CDR3: TGTGCCAGCAGCCAACCGACAGTTGGCGAGCAGTACTTC. The chain combines TRBV2 with TRBJ2-7, with D perhaps TRBD1 (5 bases). The germline CDR1 and CDR2 sequences are SNHLY and FYNNEI. V was shortened by 6 bases and J by 6 bases, with 15 bases between the two germline ends. There are 13 residues in the CDR3. Full variable domain (missing parts from reference TRBV2 and TRBJ2-7): EPEVTQTPSHQVTQMGQEVILRCVPISNHLYFYWYRQILGQKVEFLVSFYNNEISEKSEIFDDQFSVERPDGSNFTLKIRSTKLEDSAMYFCASSQPTVGEQYFGPGTRLTVT.

The chain combines TRBV19 with TRBJ1-2; D gene unclear. The CDR3 has 15 residues. The ends were cut back, 3 bases at V and 2 bases at J, with 13 bases in the middle. Germline V CDR1 and CDR2: LNHDA, SQIVND (reference sequence). The CDR3 sequence is CASSMEGGSNYGYTF. CDR3 DNA: TGTGCCAGTAGTATGGAGGGAGGGTCCAACTATGGCTACACCTTC.

This chain joins TRBV7-2 and TRBJ1-1; no clear D. Trimming took off 2 bases at V and 4 bases at J, with 11 bases between the two ends. The germline V gene has CDR1 SGHTA and CDR2 FQGNSA. This CDR3 region has 14 residues. The CDR3 reads CASSLNTAGTEAFF. The CDR3 DNA reads TGTGCCAGCAGCTTAAATACAGCGGGCACTGAAGCTTTCTTT.

CDR3 bases: TGTGCCAGCAGACCATCCGGGACAGCTGACTACGAGCAGTACTTC. Its translation: CASRPSGTADYEQYF. This chain joins TRBV5-6 and TRBJ2-7; 7 bases fit TRBD1. Germline-derived CDR1 and CDR2 are SGHDT and YYEEEE. V lost 5 bases, J lost 3 bases, and 11 bases stayed unmatched. The CDR3 loop spans 15 amino acids.

The chain is built from TRBV21-1 and TRBJ1-5; the DNA was not used to check the table's D call, TRBD1. TRBV21-1 constitutes a pseudogene. This CDR3 is 20 amino acids long. The CDR3 region is CASNKGGSKGARSSNQPQHF. In nucleotides, the CDR3 is TGTGCCAGCAACAAGGGTGGTAGTAAGGGGGCGAGGAGTAGCAATCAGCCCCAGCATTTT.

V usage is TRBV5-6 and J usage is TRBJ2-2, with D possibly matching TRBD1 (5 bases). V was trimmed by 4 bases and J by 3 bases, leaving 13 bases between them. This CDR3 is 15 amino acids long. Germline CDR1 reads SGHDT; CDR2 reads YYEEEE. This chain's CDR3 is CASSLGAAYTGELFF. Here the CDR3 DNA reads TGTGCCAGCAGCCTAGGGGCAGCCTACACCGGGGAGCTGTTTTTT.

The V and J genes are TRBV18 and TRBJ1-3, with D possibly matching TRBD1 (5 bases). The CDR3 length is 13 residues. Germline loops: CDR1 KGHSH, CDR2 LQKENI. The V end was cut by 3 bases, the J end by 7 bases, with 10 bases between. The DNA of the CDR3 is TGTGCCAGCTCACCCTCGGGGGACAACACCATATATTTT. It codes for CASSPSGDNTIYF.